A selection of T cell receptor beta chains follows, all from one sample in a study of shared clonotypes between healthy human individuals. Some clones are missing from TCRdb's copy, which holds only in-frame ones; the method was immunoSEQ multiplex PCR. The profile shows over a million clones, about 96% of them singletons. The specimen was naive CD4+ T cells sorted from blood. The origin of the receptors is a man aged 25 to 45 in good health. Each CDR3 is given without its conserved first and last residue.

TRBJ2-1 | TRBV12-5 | ASGDRDRVYNEQF
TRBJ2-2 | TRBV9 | ASSVLAGAGTGELF
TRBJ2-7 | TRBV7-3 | ASSLQASGVSSYEQY
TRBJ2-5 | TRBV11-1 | ASSGGEPLRQTQY
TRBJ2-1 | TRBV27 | ASSLSPSRASGGRYNEQF
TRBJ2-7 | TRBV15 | ATSKVRVATKSSYEQY
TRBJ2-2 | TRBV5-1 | ASRLGEEELF
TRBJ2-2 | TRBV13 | ASSLGAGTGELF
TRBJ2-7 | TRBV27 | ASSFQAGSRGEQY
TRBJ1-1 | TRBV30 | AWSTDRGRIVF
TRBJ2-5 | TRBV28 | ASSLSGPETQY
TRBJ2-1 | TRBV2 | ASRREVSYNEQF
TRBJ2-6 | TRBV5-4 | ASSLGGRLSSGANVLT
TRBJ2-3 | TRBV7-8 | ASIKGPHGTDTQY
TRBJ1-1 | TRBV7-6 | ASSPQGPRPSNTEAF
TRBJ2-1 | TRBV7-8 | ASSRRGQRHNEQF
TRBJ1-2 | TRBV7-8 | ASSLARAYGYT
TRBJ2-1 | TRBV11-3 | ASSLGLGGTDNEQF
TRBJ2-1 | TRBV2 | ASREVAGADEQF
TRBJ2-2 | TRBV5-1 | ASRATTTGELF
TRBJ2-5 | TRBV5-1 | ASSLVGIAPKRETQY
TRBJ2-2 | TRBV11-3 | ASSLDRGRELF
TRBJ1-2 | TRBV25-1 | ATRTGGNYGYT
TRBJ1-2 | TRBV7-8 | ASCLDQDYGYT
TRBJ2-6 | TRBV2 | ASSVGGAFLT
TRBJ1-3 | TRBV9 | ASSDSLTGPRPIY
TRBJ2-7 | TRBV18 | ASSPGQVILYEQY
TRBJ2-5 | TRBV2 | ASREAGAPETQY
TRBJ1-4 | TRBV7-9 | ASSYDGGVNEKLF
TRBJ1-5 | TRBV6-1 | ASSEAGGRQPQH
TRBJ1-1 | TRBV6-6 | ASSYSPRAHTEAF
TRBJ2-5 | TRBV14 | ASSQGRILAGPLQETQY
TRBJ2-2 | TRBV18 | ASSPMTGVDATGELF
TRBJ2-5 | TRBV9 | ASSGGSSGRAIETQY
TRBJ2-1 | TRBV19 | ASSPRDRGVNEQF
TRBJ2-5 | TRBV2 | ASRLISALETQY
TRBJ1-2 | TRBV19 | ASSPFPTTASNYGYT
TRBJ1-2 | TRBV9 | ASSLGPATGYT
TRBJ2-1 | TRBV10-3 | AITDSLAGGKNEQF